Listed below are T cell receptor beta chains from one sample, sequenced in a study of blood T cell repertoires in COVID-19. The assay was immunoSEQ multiplex PCR, and TCRdb's table has in-frame clones only and misses some. The sample lists under 75,000 clones, 65% to 85% occurring once. The sample taken for sequencing was peripheral blood. These receptors were obtained from a human donor in a cohort sampled during active COVID-19. Both conserved end residues are part of each CDR3.

TRBJ2-1 TRBV7-2 CASSSGQGNEQFF
TRBJ2-3 TRBV7-2 CASSSFGGTQYF
TRBJ2-6 TRBV10-3 CAIRNSLSGPGANVLTF
TRBJ2-1 TRBV5-1 CASSDWDRGRLNEQFF
TRBJ1-4 TRBV27 CASSLDGSEKLFF
TRBJ2-3 TRBV4-2 CASSQGSGGGTDTQYF
TRBJ1-6 TRBV2 CASGGRVLLKNSPLHF
TRBJ1-2 TRBV3-1/TRBV3-2 CASSQDGEGGYTF
TRBJ1-2 TRBV5-1 CASSLRTGAGYGYTF
TRBJ2-1 TRBV7-9 CASSLGTGTSGHNEQFF
TRBJ1-5 TRBV6-1 CASSELLVSNQPQHF
TRBJ1-2 TRBV19 CASTRTAHYGYTF
TRBJ2-3 TRBV19 CASSRRSEGLAGTDTQYF
TRBJ2-3 TRBV6-6 CASSKGISTDTQYF
TRBJ2-7 TRBV30 CAWSPGGEQYF
TRBJ2-6 TRBV12-5 CASGVGQGTGANVLTF
TRBJ1-3 TRBV6-1 CASSEAYGGKGNTIYF
TRBJ2-7 TRBV6-1 CASSDHRGSNEQYF
TRBJ2-5 TRBV9 CASSSRPGETQYF
TRBJ2-2 TRBV5-1 CASSREGVNTGELFF
TRBJ1-5 TRBV6-1 CASSETRNQPQHF
TRBJ2-3 TRBV27 CASSPPRLAETQYF
TRBJ1-4 TRBV9 CASSTRYRADGEKLFF
TRBJ2-7 TRBV27 CASSLSGTSGTYEQYF
TRBJ2-5 TRBV30 CAWSYLQGGETQYF
TRBJ2-2 TRBV6-5 CASRMDYQGTGELFF
TRBJ1-2 TRBV6-5 CASSYYMGPDYGYTF
TRBJ1-2 TRBV30 CAWSRDRGGPNYGYTF
TRBJ2-5 TRBV7-7 CASSPGTGFGETQYF
TRBJ2-7 TRBV4-2 CASSAASGQTYEQYF
TRBJ2-7 TRBV29-1 CSVVSGDRIYEQYF
TRBJ1-5 TRBV18 CASSPSGTVNQPQHF
TRBJ2-7 TRBV5-1 CASSFDTNSYEQYF
TRBJ1-5 TRBV19 CASKRTGGYSNQPQHF
TRBJ2-1 TRBV2 CASSGYSSYNEQFF
TRBJ2-3 TRBV5-1 CASSFLAGGTDTQYF
TRBJ2-7 TRBV21-1 CASSNQHTHEQYF
TRBJ1-3 TRBV11-2 CASSPDRGPGNTIYF
TRBJ2-7 TRBV5-1 CVPHYEQYF
TRBJ2-7 TRBV5-4 CASSLKTSGSYEQYF
TRBJ2-3 TRBV5-4 CASSTGGKTSTDTQYF
TRBJ1-4 TRBV5-4 CASSTGQGSNEKLFF
TRBJ1-2 TRBV2 CASGGDRRKYGYTF
TRBJ2-7 TRBV11-3 CASSPHELALAYEQYF
TRBJ1-4 TRBV6-5 CASQMAGGNEKLFF
TRBJ2-7 TRBV18 CASSEPGLAGFEQYF
TRBJ2-4 TRBV3-1/TRBV3-2 CASSQAHPLAGVNIQYF
TRBJ1-1 TRBV3-1/TRBV3-2 CASSQGARTEAFF
TRBJ1-4 TRBV4-1 CASRRTGGNEKLFF
TRBJ2-1 TRBV20-1 CSASRGPSYNEQFF
TRBJ2-2 TRBV11-2 CASSMVGAANTGELFF
TRBJ1-2 TRBV7-9 CASTDPGTGGGGYTF
TRBJ2-5 TRBV18 CASSLNSGVGETQYF
TRBJ1-1 TRBV29-1 CSAGTGEIRAFF
TRBJ2-7 TRBV27 CASSYQITGTYEQYF
TRBJ2-3 TRBV3-1/TRBV3-2 CASSLSGYSTDTQYF
TRBJ2-5 TRBV6-5 CASSLWTRRETQYF
TRBJ1-2 TRBV7-9 CASSLESQGYGYTF
TRBJ2-5 TRBV7-6 CASSLAPTGETQYF